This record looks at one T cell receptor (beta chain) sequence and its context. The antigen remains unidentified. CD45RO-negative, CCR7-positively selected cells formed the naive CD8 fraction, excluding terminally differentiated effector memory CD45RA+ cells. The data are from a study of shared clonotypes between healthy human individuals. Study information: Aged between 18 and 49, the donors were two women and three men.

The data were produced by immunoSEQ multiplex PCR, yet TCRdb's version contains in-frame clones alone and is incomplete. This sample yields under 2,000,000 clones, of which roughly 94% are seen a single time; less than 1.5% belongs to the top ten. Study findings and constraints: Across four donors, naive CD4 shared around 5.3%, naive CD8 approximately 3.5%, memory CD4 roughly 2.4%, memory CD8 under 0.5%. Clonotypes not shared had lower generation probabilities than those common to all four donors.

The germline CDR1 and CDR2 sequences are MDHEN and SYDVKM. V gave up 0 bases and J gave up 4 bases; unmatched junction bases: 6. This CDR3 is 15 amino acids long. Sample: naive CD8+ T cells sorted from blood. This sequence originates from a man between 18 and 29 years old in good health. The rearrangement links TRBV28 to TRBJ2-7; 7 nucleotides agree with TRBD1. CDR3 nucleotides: TGTGCCAGCAGTTTATGGACAGGGATGGAATACGAGCAGTACTTC. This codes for CASSLWTGMEYEQYF.